The 32 T cell receptor beta chains given below trace back to one sample, sequenced in a study of T cell changes during pregnancy in multiple sclerosis. Profiling relied on immunoSEQ multiplex PCR, and the TCRdb table lists in-frame clones only, not all of them. The sample lists about 80,000 clones; over 90% were seen once. This specimen consisted of peripheral blood, obtained in the third trimester of pregnancy. The receptors stem from a female donor with multiple sclerosis, enrolled in a pregnancy study.

The genes are TRBV5-8 and TRBJ1-3; the D gene is possibly TRBD1 (5 bases). This CDR3 spans 15 amino acids. Between the trimmed V and J ends, which lost 2 bases and 2 bases, there was a span of 11 bases. CDR1 SGHTS and CDR2 YDEGEE come from the germline V gene. CDR3 sequence (DNA): TGTGCCAGCAGCTTATTCAGGGAGGCTGGAAACACCATATATTTT. Its translation: CASSLFREAGNTIYF.

The chain couples TRBV5-1 to TRBJ2-7, with 9 bases that match TRBD1. CDR1 and CDR2 (germline): SGHRS, YFSETQ. The junction had 6 bases not matched to a gene; V was cut back by 0 bases and J by 2 bases. There are 16 residues in the CDR3. The CDR3, as DNA: TGCGCCAGCAGCTTGGGGGAGGACAGGGGCCCCTACGAGCAGTACTTC. Translating it yields CASSLGEDRGPYEQYF.

This chain links TRBV6-5 with TRBJ1-4; possibly TRBD1 for D (6 bases). The V gene lost 6 bases and the J gene lost 6 bases, with 11 bases spanning the gap. The CDR3 has 13 amino acids. From germline, CDR1 is MNHEY and CDR2 SVGAGI. The CDR3 is CASREDSDEKLFF. In DNA form, the CDR3 reads TGTGCCAGCAGAGAGGACAGCGATGAAAAACTGTTTTTT.

The V call is TRBV2, the J call TRBJ1-3; D not resolved. V lost 3 bases and J 3 bases, leaving 15 bases between the germline ends. This CDR3 has 16 amino acids. Germline loops: CDR1 SNHLY, CDR2 FYNNEI. CDR3 nucleotide sequence: TGTGCCAGCAGTGAGGAGGGCAAACCGTATGGAAACACCATATATTTT. It translates to CASSEEGKPYGNTIYF. Together with reference TRBV2 and TRBJ1-3, the CDR3 gives the full variable domain: EPEVTQTPSHQVTQMGQEVILRCVPISNHLYFYWYRQILGQKVEFLVSFYNNEISEKSEIFDDQFSVERPDGSNFTLKIRSTKLEDSAMYFCASSEEGKPYGNTIYFGEGSWLTVV.

This clone was counted once. V and J are TRBV10-1 and TRBJ1-1, with no clear D. Trimming removed 0 bases from V and 2 bases from J, with 10 bases in between. This CDR3 is built from 15 residues. The germline gives CDR1 WNHNN, CDR2 SYGVQD (reference sequence). CDR3 protein: CASSESKGGNTEAFF. Here the CDR3 DNA reads TGCGCCAGCAGTGAGTCTAAGGGAGGAAACACTGAAGCTTTCTTT.

The genes are TRBV6-5 and TRBJ1-6, with 9 positions matching TRBD1. V was pared by 2 bases and J by 8 bases, with 4 bases of the junction left unmatched. CDR3 size: 15 residues. Germline lookup yields CDR1 MNHEY and CDR2 SVGAGI. CDR3 DNA: TGTGCCAGCAGTTACGTGGACAGGGGAGATTCACCCCTCCACTTT. It codes for CASSYVDRGDSPLHF.

This chain connects TRBV6-1 to TRBJ1-2, with a weak D call TRBD1 (6 bases). The V end lost 6 bases, the J end lost 1 base, and 12 bases lay between the germline ends. The CDR3 spans 14 residues. Germline-derived CDR1 and CDR2 are MNHNS and SASEGT. CDR3 loop: CASSEPGHNYGYTF. As DNA, the CDR3 is TGTGCCAGCAGCGAACCGGGACATAACTATGGCTACACCTTC.

CDR3 nucleotide sequence: TGTGCCAGCAGCCTCGGGGTTCCGAACACCGGGGAGCTGTTTTTT. Translating it yields CASSLGVPNTGELFF. This chain connects TRBV2 to TRBJ2-2; the D gene is possibly TRBD2 (5 bases). There are 15 residues in the CDR3. Deletions cut 6 bases from V and 0 bases from J, with 11 bases between. The germline V gene has CDR1 SNHLY and CDR2 FYNNEI.

The chain recombines TRBV5-6 with TRBJ1-3; 7 bases are a match to TRBD1. V was clipped by 5 bases and J by 3 bases; unmatched bases: 14. CDR1 is SGHDT and CDR2 is YYEEEE in the germline V gene. The CDR3 has 17 residues. The CDR3 loop is CASRSRVEGARGNTIYF. CDR3 nucleotides: TGTGCCAGCAGATCCCGGGTGGAGGGGGCCCGTGGAAACACCATATATTTT.

The V and J genes are TRBV19 and TRBJ1-5; D unclear. V was trimmed by 9 bases and J by 3 bases, leaving 15 bases between them. The germline V gene encodes CDR1 LNHDA and CDR2 SQIVND (reference sequence). This CDR3 is 14 amino acids long. CDR3 residues: CASAGPHPNQPQHF. CDR3 in DNA: TGTGCCAGCGCGGGCCCCCACCCCAATCAGCCCCAGCATTTT.

DNA for the CDR3: TGTGCCAGCACCAAAGACAGGAGAAAGGCTCCCTACGAGCAGTACTTC. This codes for CASTKDRRKAPYEQYF. V usage is TRBV5-6 and J usage is TRBJ2-7; possible D gene TRBD1, 6 bases. Germline CDR1 reads SGHDT; CDR2 reads YYEEEE. The ends were cut back, 6 bases at V and 2 bases at J, with 21 bases in the middle. The CDR3 runs 16 residues.

The chain employs TRBV25-1 and TRBJ2-7, with a tentative D call TRBD2 (5 bases). V was trimmed by 4 bases and J by 3 bases, leaving 10 bases between them. The CDR3 is 13 amino acids. Germline V gives CDR1 MGHDK, CDR2 SYGVNS. This CDR3 is CASSVAGVYEQYF. DNA for the CDR3: TGTGCCAGCAGTGTGGCGGGCGTCTACGAGCAGTACTTC.

The chain is built from TRBV5-4 and TRBJ2-6; D perhaps matches TRBD1 (5 bases). V shed 0 bases and J shed 2 bases, with 15 bases lying between them. This CDR3 has 18 residues. From germline, CDR1 is SGHNT and CDR2 YYREEE (reference sequence). CDR3 sequence: CASSLAQGPGAGANVLTF. CDR3 DNA sequence: TGTGCCAGCAGCTTGGCCCAGGGCCCTGGGGCTGGGGCCAACGTCCTGACTTTC.

V gene TRBV19 combines with J gene TRBJ1-5; perhaps TRBD1 as D (6 bases). Trimming removed 2 bases at V and 10 bases at J, with 15 bases between. CDR1 is LNHDA, CDR2 SQIVND, per germline (reference sequence). This CDR3 is built from 14 residues. CDR3 residues: CASSIPTGFYPQHF. For the CDR3, the DNA is TGTGCCAGTAGTATACCCACAGGGTTCTATCCCCAGCATTTT.

The V call is TRBV29-1, the J call TRBJ2-7; TRBD1 agrees at 11 bases. The CDR3 spans 14 residues. Germline CDR1 and CDR2: SQVTM and ANQGSEA. V lost 5 bases and J lost 4; bases outside the gene matches: 7. The CDR3 DNA reads TGCAGCGTTTATTCTCGGGACAGGGGGTACGAGCAGTACTTC. Translated: CSVYSRDRGYEQYF.

The V gene is TRBV5-5, the J gene TRBJ1-1; tentative D call: TRBD1 (6 bases). Germline CDR1 reads SGHKS; CDR2 reads YYEKEE (reference sequence). The V and J ends lost 3 bases and 1 base respectively, with 13 bases between them. The CDR3 consists of 15 residues. The CDR3 sequence: CASSSPGHRNTEAFF. The CDR3 nucleotides read TGTGCCAGCAGCTCCCCGGGACACAGGAACACTGAAGCTTTCTTT.

This clone was found once. The genes are TRBV4-1 and TRBJ2-5; perhaps TRBD1 as D (7 bases). The CDR3 spans 17 residues. The V end was cut by 1 base, the J end by 4 bases, with 19 bases between. Germline-derived CDR1 and CDR2 are MGHRA and YSYEKL. CDR3 nucleotide sequence: TGCGCCAGCAGCCAAGTTGGTCAGGGGGGTATGCGAGAGACCCAGTACTTC. Its translation: CASSQVGQGGMRETQYF.

The chain is built from TRBV9 and TRBJ2-1; 7 bases are a match to TRBD2. This CDR3 is built from 17 residues. Per the germline V gene, CDR1 is SGDLS and CDR2 is YYNGEE. V gave up 2 bases and J gave up 4 bases; unmatched junction bases: 12. The CDR3 sequence: CASSVLPSGDLYNEQFF. CDR3 in DNA: TGTGCCAGCAGCGTCTTACCAAGCGGGGATTTATACAATGAGCAGTTCTTC.

The rearrangement links TRBV5-1 to TRBJ1-1, with D hard to call. This CDR3 region has 14 residues. Germline lookup yields CDR1 SGHRS and CDR2 YFSETQ. The germline V and J ends were trimmed by 0 bases and 3 bases, with 9 bases remaining between them. The CDR3 loop is CASSLEETDTEAFF. The CDR3 DNA is TGCGCCAGCAGCTTGGAAGAAACGGACACTGAAGCTTTCTTT. The full variable domain, its missing parts supplied by reference TRBV5-1 and TRBJ1-1, is KAGVTQTPRYLIKTRGQQVTLSCSPISGHRSVSWYQQTPGQGLQFLFEYFSETQRNKGNFPGRFSGRQFSNSRSEMNVSTLELGDSALYLCASSLEETDTEAFFGQGTRLTVV.

The chain has TRBV6-6 and TRBJ1-1, with a possible D match to TRBD1 (5 bases). Germline-derived CDR1 and CDR2 are MNHNY and SVGAGI (reference sequence). V dropped 7 bases and J dropped 2 bases, with 17 bases sitting between them. The CDR3 is 15 residues long. Here the CDR3 reads CASKKDGRDNTEAFF. The CDR3 coding sequence is TGTGCCAGCAAAAAAGACGGGAGGGACAACACTGAAGCTTTCTTT.

The rearrangement links TRBV11-1 to TRBJ2-7; no clear D gene. CDR1 SGHAT and CDR2 FQDESV come from the germline V gene (reference sequence). V lost 4 bases and J 3 bases, leaving 19 bases between the germline ends. This CDR3 is 16 amino acids long. This chain's CDR3 is CASSSAPVPINYEQYF. CDR3 in DNA: TGTGCCAGCAGCTCTGCCCCAGTGCCCATCAACTACGAGCAGTACTTC.

V usage is TRBV2 and J usage is TRBJ2-1; the match to TRBD2 covers 8 bases. The trim removed 6 bases at V and 5 bases at J, leaving 9 bases unmatched. CDR1 is SNHLY, CDR2 FYNNEI, per germline. The CDR3 runs 15 residues. The CDR3 protein is CASRAGSGGNNEQFF. In DNA form, the CDR3 reads TGTGCCAGCAGGGCAGGGAGCGGGGGAAACAATGAGCAGTTCTTC.

This chain links TRBV7-3 with TRBJ2-6; 8 bases are a match to TRBD1. The germline V gene has CDR1 SGHTA and CDR2 FQGTGA. The length of the CDR3 is 16 residues. Unmatched junction bases numbered 4, after V lost 5 bases and J lost 1 base. The CDR3 nucleotides are TGTGCCAGCAGCCGGGACAGGTTATCTGGGGCCAACGTCCTGACTTTC. Protein product: CASSRDRLSGANVLTF.

The sample holds one count of this clone. This rearrangement joins TRBV19 to TRBJ1-1; 10 bases match TRBD1. The trim removed 7 bases at V and 4 bases at J, leaving 15 bases unmatched. Germline assignment: CDR1 LNHDA and CDR2 SQIVND (reference sequence). CDR3 length equals 17 residues. Here the CDR3 DNA reads TGTGCCAGTATCCCCTGGGACAGGGGCGTGGCTGGCACTGAAGCTTTCTTT. This sequence encodes CASIPWDRGVAGTEAFF. Together with reference TRBV19 and TRBJ1-1, the CDR3 gives the full variable domain: DGGITQSPKYLFRKEGQNVTLSCEQNLNHDAMYWYRQDPGQGLRLIYYSQIVNDFQKGDIAEGYSVSREKKESFPLTVTSAQKNPTAFYLCASIPWDRGVAGTEAFFGQGTRLTVV.

The chain carries TRBV18 and TRBJ2-3, with a weak D call TRBD1 (6 bases). With 5 bases removed from V and 0 bases from J, the gap between germline ends came to 9 bases. This CDR3 spans 14 amino acids. Looked up from germline, CDR1 is KGHSH and CDR2 is LQKENI. The CDR3 DNA reads as TGTGCCAGCTCAGTAGACAGGAGCACAGATACGCAGTATTTT. Its protein product is CASSVDRSTDTQYF.

This rearrangement joins TRBV9 to TRBJ2-7; 11 nucleotides align to TRBD2. V was clipped by 0 bases and J by 4 bases; unmatched bases: 3. This CDR3 is built from 15 residues. Germline CDR1 is SGDLS and CDR2 is YYNGEE. The DNA of the CDR3 is TGTGCCAGCAGCGTAGAGGCTAGCGGGGGGTACGAGCAGTACTTC. Amino acid sequence: CASSVEASGGYEQYF.

V and J are TRBV14 and TRBJ1-1; a weak D match, TRBD1 (6 bases). Germline V gene lookup returns CDR1 SGHDN and CDR2 FVKESK. Trimming removed 2 bases at V and 0 bases at J, with 16 bases between. CDR3 length equals 17 residues. The CDR3 region is CASSQIFLGDMNTEAFF. The CDR3 bases are TGTGCCAGCAGCCAAATATTTTTAGGGGACATGAACACTGAAGCTTTCTTT.

V and J are TRBV29-1 and TRBJ1-2; TRBD1 matches at 12 bases. The CDR3 length is 15 residues. CDR1 and CDR2 (germline): SQVTM, ANQGSEA. V lost 6 bases to trimming and J lost 7 bases; unmatched junction nucleotides: 12. The DNA of the CDR3 is TGCAGCGTACGGACCGGGACAGGGGGCGTCGTTGGCTACACCTTC. It is translated as CSVRTGTGGVVGYTF.

The chain has TRBV6-6 and TRBJ2-1; 7 bases are a match to TRBD2. The CDR3 extends over 14 amino acids. V shed 4 bases, J shed 4 bases, and the junction held 4 bases outside the gene matches. Germline-derived CDR1 and CDR2 are MNHNY and SVGAGI (reference sequence). The CDR3 spells CASSSAGGYNEQFF. For the CDR3, the DNA is TGTGCCAGCAGTTCCGCCGGGGGGTACAATGAGCAGTTCTTC.

The chain employs TRBV10-2 and TRBJ2-7; 7 bases map to TRBD1. V lost 4 bases to trimming and J lost 4 bases; unmatched junction nucleotides: 7. CDR3 length equals 14 residues. Germline values: CDR1 WSHSY, CDR2 SAAADI. The CDR3 region is CASSGQGLTYEQYF. The DNA of the CDR3 is TGCGCCAGCAGTGGACAGGGTCTGACTTACGAGCAGTACTTC.

The genes are TRBV18 and TRBJ1-1; D uncertain. The CDR3 has 15 amino acids. Looked up from germline, CDR1 is KGHSH and CDR2 is LQKENI. The V end lost 1 base, the J end lost 1 base, and 10 bases lay between the germline ends. This CDR3 is CASSPQATENTEAFF. CDR3 nucleotide sequence: TGTGCCAGCTCACCACAAGCTACAGAGAACACTGAAGCTTTCTTT. Full variable domain (remainder filled in from reference TRBV18 and TRBJ1-1): NAGVMQNPRHLVRRRGQEARLRCSPMKGHSHVYWYRQLPEEGLKFMVYLQKENIIDESGMPKERFSAEFPKEGPSILRIQQVVRGDSAAYFCASSPQATENTEAFFGQGTRLTVV.

V is TRBV5-6 and J is TRBJ2-7; 9 nucleotides align to TRBD1. The CDR3 has 16 amino acids. CDR1 is SGHDT, CDR2 YYEEEE, per germline. With V trimmed by 3 bases and J by 9 bases, 16 bases remained unmatched. CDR3 protein: CASSWGISGTGLGQYF. The CDR3 DNA reads TGTGCCAGCAGCTGGGGAATTTCCGGGACAGGGTTAGGGCAGTACTTC.